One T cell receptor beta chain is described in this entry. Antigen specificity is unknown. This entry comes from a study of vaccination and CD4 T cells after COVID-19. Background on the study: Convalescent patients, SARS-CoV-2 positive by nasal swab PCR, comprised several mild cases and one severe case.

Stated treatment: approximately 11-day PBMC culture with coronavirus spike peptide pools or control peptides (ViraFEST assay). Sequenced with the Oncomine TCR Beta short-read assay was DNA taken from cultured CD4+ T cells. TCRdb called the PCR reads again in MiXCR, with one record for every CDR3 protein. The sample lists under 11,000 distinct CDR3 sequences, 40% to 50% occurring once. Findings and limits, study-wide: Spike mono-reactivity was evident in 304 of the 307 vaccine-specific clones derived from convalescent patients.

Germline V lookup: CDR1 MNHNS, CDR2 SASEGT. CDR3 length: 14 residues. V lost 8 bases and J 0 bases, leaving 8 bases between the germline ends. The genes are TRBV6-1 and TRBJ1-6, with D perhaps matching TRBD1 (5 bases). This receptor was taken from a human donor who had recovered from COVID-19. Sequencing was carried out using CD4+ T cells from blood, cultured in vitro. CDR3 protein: CASAGRSYNSPLHF. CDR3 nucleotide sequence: TGTGCCAGCGCGGGACGCTCCTATAATTCACCCCTCCACTTT.